Following are 27 T cell receptor beta chains from one sample sequenced in a study of technical replicates of blood from a handful of donors. Profiling relied on immunoSEQ multiplex PCR, and the TCRdb table lists in-frame clones only, not all of them. The table includes tens of thousands of clones, 85% to 95% detected once. Sequencing input: T cells isolated from PBMCs. Receptors were obtained from a human donor in good health.

This clone has only one observation. This sequence joins TRBV11-3 and TRBJ2-2; 12 nucleotides match TRBD1. V shed 4 bases and J 6 bases; nucleotides not matched to a gene: 6. Germline V gives CDR1 SGHNT, CDR2 YENEEA. The CDR3 is 16 amino acids. CDR3 in DNA: TGTGCCAGCAGCTCCCGGGACAGGGGGCTGTCCGGGGAGCTGTTTTTT. Its translation is CASSSRDRGLSGELFF.

The rearrangement joins TRBV5-1 to TRBJ2-7; TRBD1 agrees at 8 bases. V lost 4 bases and J lost 3; bases outside the gene matches: 12. This CDR3 has 16 residues. Per germline, CDR1 SGHRS and CDR2 YFSETQ. CDR3 DNA sequence: TGCGCCAGCAGCCCGGGATTTGAGACAGGGGTCTACGAGCAGTACTTC. Encoded protein: CASSPGFETGVYEQYF.

The rearrangement joins TRBV11-2 to TRBJ2-7, with TRBD1 matching over 10 bases. The CDR3 contains 14 residues. The V and J ends lost 3 bases and 6 bases, in that order; junction bases with no gene match: 5. Germline V CDR1 and CDR2: SGHAT, FQNNGV. The CDR3 reads CASSLAGTGVEQYF. In DNA form, the CDR3 reads TGTGCCAGCAGCTTGGCCGGGACAGGGGTCGAGCAGTACTTC.

This chain links TRBV2 with TRBJ1-2; 7 nucleotides align to TRBD1. The CDR3 contains 13 residues. V gave up 6 bases and J gave up 2 bases; unmatched junction bases: 3. Germline V gives CDR1 SNHLY, CDR2 FYNNEI. CDR3 amino acids: CASRRQGNYGYTF. For the CDR3, the DNA is TGTGCCAGCAGGCGACAGGGAAACTATGGCTACACCTTC. The full variable domain, completed using reference TRBV2 and TRBJ1-2, is EPEVTQTPSHQVTQMGQEVILRCVPISNHLYFYWYRQILGQKVEFLVSFYNNEISEKSEIFDDQFSVERPDGSNFTLKIRSTKLEDSAMYFCASRRQGNYGYTFGSGTRLTVV.

This chain joins TRBV28 and TRBJ1-2, with TRBD1 identical over 9 bases. Looked up from germline, CDR1 is MDHEN and CDR2 is SYDVKM. The CDR3 extends over 16 amino acids. Trimming cost V 9 bases and J 0 bases; bases outside gene matches: 11. The CDR3: CASRYHGTGTNYGYTF. The CDR3 bases are TGTGCCAGTCGATACCACGGGACAGGGACTAACTATGGCTACACCTTC.

This clone came up once. The chain has TRBV19 and TRBJ2-3; TRBD2 is a possible D gene (6 bases). The germline V gene has CDR1 LNHDA and CDR2 SQIVND (reference sequence). V lost 5 bases, J lost 2 bases, and 14 bases lay in between. This CDR3 contains 15 residues. CDR3 region: CASSESGWYTDTQYF. The CDR3 DNA sequence: TGTGCCAGTAGTGAGAGCGGGTGGTACACAGATACGCAGTATTTT.

In this sample, this clone turned up a few times. V and J are TRBV19 and TRBJ2-7; D not certain. The V and J ends lost 8 bases and 0 bases respectively, with 11 bases between them. The CDR3 is 13 amino acids. The V gene's germline CDR1 is LNHDA and CDR2 SQIVND (reference sequence). This CDR3 reads CASREFGSYEQYF. CDR3 bases: TGTGCCAGTCGAGAGTTTGGCTCCTACGAGCAGTACTTC. The variable domain in full, completed from reference TRBV19 and TRBJ2-7, reads DGGITQSPKYLFRKEGQNVTLSCEQNLNHDAMYWYRQDPGQGLRLIYYSQIVNDFQKGDIAEGYSVSREKKESFPLTVTSAQKNPTAFYLCASREFGSYEQYFGPGTRLTVT.

Written as DNA, the CDR3 is TGTGCCTCGAACCCGGGACAGGGGGCTGATGAGCAGTTCTTC. It specifies CASNPGQGADEQFF. The chain recombines TRBV10-3 with TRBJ2-1; TRBD1 matches at 12 bases. Germline CDR1 reads ENHRY; CDR2 reads SYGVKD. CDR3 length equals 14 residues. V was pared by 11 bases and J by 8 bases, with 10 bases of the junction left unmatched.

The chain has TRBV7-9 and TRBJ2-7, with TRBD2 matching 14 bases. Germline values: CDR1 SEHNR, CDR2 FQNEAQ (reference sequence). CDR3 length: 19 amino acids. Losses at the gene ends were 5 bases for V and 3 bases for J; bases not matched to a gene: 15. In DNA, the CDR3 is TGTGCCAGCAGCCCATATGGTGGGGGACTAGCGGGAGTAAGCTACGAGCAGTACTTC. It yields the protein CASSPYGGGLAGVSYEQYF. Complete variable domain (other parts from reference TRBV7-9 and TRBJ2-7): DTGVSQNPRHKITKRGQNVTFRCDPISEHNRLYWYRQTLGQGPEFLTYFQNEAQLEKSRLLSDRFSAERPKGSFSTLEIQRTEQGDSAMYLCASSPYGGGLAGVSYEQYFGPGTRLTVT.

This chain connects TRBV9 to TRBJ1-4, with D perhaps matching TRBD1 (5 bases). V was clipped by 0 bases and J by 5 bases, with 11 bases between them. CDR3 length equals 15 residues. Germline CDR1 SGDLS, CDR2 YYNGEE. CDR3 bases: TGTGCCAGCAGCGTAGCTCAGGGAAGCAATGAAAAACTGTTTTTT. Amino acids: CASSVAQGSNEKLFF.

In nucleotides, the CDR3 is TGTGCCAGCAGTCCTTACAGGGGGTACGGTGAAAAACTGTTTTTT. Amino acids: CASSPYRGYGEKLFF. The V and J genes are TRBV27 and TRBJ1-4, with TRBD1 matching over 8 bases. Germline loops: CDR1 MNHEY, CDR2 SMNVEV (reference sequence). V lost 5 bases to trimming and J lost 7 bases; unmatched junction nucleotides: 9. The CDR3 is 15 residues long.

The table lists this clone with a count of one. The CDR3 sequence: CASSLQGIHYNEQFF. The CDR3 coding sequence is TGTGCCAGCAGCCTACAGGGGATCCACTACAATGAGCAGTTCTTC. The chain is built from TRBV5-4 and TRBJ2-1; 7 bases map to TRBD1. The V and J ends lost 4 bases and 3 bases, in that order; junction bases with no gene match: 7. Per the germline V gene, CDR1 is SGHNT and CDR2 is YYREEE (reference sequence). This CDR3 spans 15 amino acids.

This clone was picked up one time. V is TRBV7-6 and J is TRBJ1-1; 8 bases fit TRBD1. Germline-derived CDR1 and CDR2 are SGHVS and FNYEAQ. The junction had 3 bases not matched to a gene; V was cut back by 0 bases and J by 3 bases. The CDR3 length is 15 residues. CDR3 DNA: TGTGCCAGCAGCTTAGCAGGACAGGGCGACACTGAAGCTTTCTTT. Residues: CASSLAGQGDTEAFF. Looking up the rest from reference TRBV7-6 and TRBJ1-1 gives the full variable domain: GAGVSQSPRYKVTKRGQDVALRCDPISGHVSLYWYRQALGQGPEFLTYFNYEAQQDKSGLPNDRFSAERPEGSISTLTIQRTEQRDSAMYRCASSLAGQGDTEAFFGQGTRLTVV.

The chain couples TRBV30 to TRBJ1-1; TRBD1 matches at 8 bases. With 7 bases clipped from V and 5 bases from J, the junction kept 9 bases outside the gene matches. The CDR3 totals 13 residues. Germline V lookup: CDR1 GTSNPN, CDR2 SVGIG (reference sequence). The CDR3 region has the DNA TGTGCCTCACGACAGGGGTCGGGTACTGAAGCTTTCTTT. It encodes CASRQGSGTEAFF.

The genes are TRBV11-1 and TRBJ1-1; D call uncertain. The CDR3 is made up of 11 amino acids. Germline V lookup: CDR1 SGHAT, CDR2 FQDESV (reference sequence). V was cut by 3 bases and J by 9 bases, with 8 bases left in between. The CDR3 DNA reads as TGTGCCAGCAGCTTGGGCGGGAAAGCTTTCTTT. Its translation is CASSLGGKAFF.

The V gene is TRBV28, the J gene TRBJ2-7; D might be TRBD1 (7 bases). V gave up 6 bases and J gave up 2 bases, with 11 bases separating them. The germline gives CDR1 MDHEN, CDR2 SYDVKM. The CDR3 is 13 residues long. The CDR3 region is CASRGGQPYEQYF. In DNA form, the CDR3 reads TGTGCCAGCAGGGGGGGACAGCCCTACGAGCAGTACTTC.

The chain carries TRBV6-1 and TRBJ1-4; tentative D call: TRBD1 (6 bases). Germline values: CDR1 MNHNS, CDR2 SASEGT. This CDR3 contains 15 residues. V was trimmed by 7 bases and J by 4 bases, leaving 16 bases between them. The CDR3 protein is CASIQNRVINEKLFF. The CDR3 DNA is TGTGCCAGCATCCAAAACAGGGTGATTAATGAAAAACTGTTTTTT.

This rearrangement joins TRBV29-1 to TRBJ2-5; 7 nucleotides line up with TRBD1. Germline-derived CDR1 and CDR2 are SQVTM and ANQGSEA. Germline trimming cut 5 bases from V and 2 bases from J; bases unmatched to any gene: 8. This CDR3 is built from 14 residues. CDR3 loop: CSVQPRDRQETQYF. In DNA, the CDR3 is TGCAGCGTTCAACCCCGGGACAGACAAGAGACCCAGTACTTC.

The chain joins TRBV4-1 to TRBJ2-1, with 8 positions matching TRBD1. Germline CDR1 is MGHRA and CDR2 is YSYEKL. This CDR3 is 13 amino acids long. With 3 bases clipped from V and 8 bases from J, the junction kept 3 bases outside the gene matches. CDR3 amino acids: CASSQLTGDEQFF. DNA of the CDR3: TGCGCCAGCAGCCAGTTGACAGGGGATGAGCAGTTCTTC.

V gene TRBV27 combines with J gene TRBJ1-2; no reliable D call. CDR3 size: 15 residues. The V end was cut by 2 bases, the J end by 4 bases, with 14 bases between. The germline CDR1 and CDR2 sequences are MNHEY and SMNVEV (reference sequence). The CDR3 here is CASSLGPGTPYGYTF. Written as DNA, the CDR3 is TGTGCCAGCAGTTTAGGTCCGGGAACGCCCTATGGCTACACCTTC.

About this clone: The junction does not match germline at one end; this may be a read error. The chain is built from TRBV15 and TRBJ1-6, with D perhaps matching TRBD1 (5 bases). CDR3 length equals 15 residues. CDR1 is LNHNV, CDR2 YYDKDF, per germline (reference sequence). In DNA form, the CDR3 reads TGTGCCACCAGCGGAGACCCTAGGGGTGATTCACCCCTCCACTTT. Translating it yields CATSGDPRGDSPLHF.

This clone has a single count. DNA for the CDR3: TGTGCCAGCAGTTCTTCCGTCCTAGGTTCGGAGACCCAGTACTTC. Its protein product is CASSSSVLGSETQYF. The chain joins TRBV2 to TRBJ2-5; D unresolved. V was trimmed by 5 bases and J by 5 bases, leaving 18 bases between them. Germline CDR1 is SNHLY and CDR2 is FYNNEI. The CDR3 length is 15 residues. Drawing the rest from reference TRBV2 and TRBJ2-5, the complete variable domain is EPEVTQTPSHQVTQMGQEVILRCVPISNHLYFYWYRQILGQKVEFLVSFYNNEISEKSEIFDDQFSVERPDGSNFTLKIRSTKLEDSAMYFCASSSSVLGSETQYFGPGTRLLVL.

The chain links TRBV29-1 to TRBJ2-7; 8 bases are a match to TRBD2. CDR1 is SQVTM and CDR2 is ANQGSEA in the germline V gene. The J segment lost 3 bases and the V segment lost 2 bases, leaving 6 bases of the junction unmatched. The CDR3 runs 14 residues. The DNA of the CDR3 is TGCAGCGTTGAACTAGCGGGTTTTCTCTACGAGCAGTACTTC. It specifies CSVELAGFLYEQYF.

V gene TRBV9 combines with J gene TRBJ2-3; D remains unclear. Germline loops: CDR1 SGDLS, CDR2 YYNGEE. With 0 bases removed from V and 0 bases from J, the gap between germline ends came to 11 bases. This CDR3 is built from 16 residues. The CDR3 bases are TGTGCCAGCAGCGTAGGAGTAACGACTAGCACAGATACGCAGTATTTT. Protein: CASSVGVTTSTDTQYF.

The V gene is TRBV6-1, the J gene TRBJ2-5, with D perhaps TRBD2 (5 bases). This CDR3 has 13 amino acids. The V end was cut by 6 bases, the J end by 2 bases, with 10 bases between. Germline loops: CDR1 MNHNS, CDR2 SASEGT. The CDR3 protein is CASRPPGQETQYF. The CDR3 DNA reads as TGTGCCAGCAGGCCACCGGGACAAGAGACCCAGTACTTC.

The V and J genes are TRBV6-4 and TRBJ2-7; TRBD2 is a possible D gene (5 bases). V was trimmed by 2 bases and J by 2 bases, leaving 16 bases between them. Germline loops: CDR1 MRHNA, CDR2 SNTAGT. This CDR3 is built from 16 residues. CDR3 nucleotides: TGTGCCAGCAGTGACCCGAAATACGGACTCGCCTACGAGCAGTACTTC. Protein sequence: CASSDPKYGLAYEQYF.

The count of this clone is one. At one of its ends the junction is not consistent with the germline gene, which may arise from a read error. This chain uses TRBV7-7 with TRBJ2-7, with a weak D call TRBD1 (5 bases). The CDR3 covers 15 residues. The V gene's germline CDR1 is SSHAT and CDR2 FNYEAQ (reference sequence). The CDR3 nucleotides read TGTGCTAGCAGCCTAAGCTTAGGGGCTAGTTACGAGCAGTACTTC. Translated, it gives CASSLSLGASYEQYF.